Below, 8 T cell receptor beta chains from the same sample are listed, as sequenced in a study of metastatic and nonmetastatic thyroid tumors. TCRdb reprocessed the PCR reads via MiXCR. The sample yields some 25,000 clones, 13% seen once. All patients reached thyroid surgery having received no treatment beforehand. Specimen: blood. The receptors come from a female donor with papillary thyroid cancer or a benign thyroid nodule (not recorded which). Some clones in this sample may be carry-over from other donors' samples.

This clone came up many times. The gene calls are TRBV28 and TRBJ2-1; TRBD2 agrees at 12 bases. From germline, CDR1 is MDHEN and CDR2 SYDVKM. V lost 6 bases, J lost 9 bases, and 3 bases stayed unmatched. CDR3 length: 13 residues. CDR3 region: CASRASGRGEQFF. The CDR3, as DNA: TGTGCCAGCAGGGCTAGCGGGAGGGGTGAGCAGTTCTTC. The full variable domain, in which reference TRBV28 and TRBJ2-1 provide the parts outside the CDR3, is DVKVTQSSRYLVKRTGEKVFLECVQDMDHENMFWYRQDPGLGLRLIYFSYDVKMKEKGDIPEGYSVSREKKERFSLILESASTNQTSMYLCASRASGRGEQFFGPGTRLTVL.

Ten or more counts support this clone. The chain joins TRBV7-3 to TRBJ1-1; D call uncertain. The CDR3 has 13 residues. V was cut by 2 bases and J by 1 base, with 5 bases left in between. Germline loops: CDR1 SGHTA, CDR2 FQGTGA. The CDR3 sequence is CASSLEPNTEAFF. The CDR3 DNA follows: TGTGCCAGCAGCTTAGAGCCGAACACTGAAGCTTTCTTT.

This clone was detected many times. The CDR3 spells CASSSAPGDEKLFF. The CDR3 DNA sequence: TGCGCCAGCAGCTCAGCGCCGGGGGATGAAAAACTGTTTTTT. The chain couples TRBV5-1 to TRBJ1-4; maybe TRBD1 (5 bases). Germline-derived CDR1 and CDR2 are SGHRS and YFSETQ. V gave up 3 bases and J gave up 6 bases, with 12 bases separating them. The CDR3 is made up of 14 amino acids.

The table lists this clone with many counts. CDR3 nucleotide sequence: TGTGCCAGCAGTTTTGCAGAGGGGGCCAACGTCCTGACTTTC. It translates to CASSFAEGANVLTF. This chain links TRBV28 with TRBJ2-6; D is uncertain. Trimming stripped 3 bases from V and 4 bases from J, with 7 bases between. The CDR3 runs to 14 residues. CDR1 is MDHEN, CDR2 SYDVKM, per germline.

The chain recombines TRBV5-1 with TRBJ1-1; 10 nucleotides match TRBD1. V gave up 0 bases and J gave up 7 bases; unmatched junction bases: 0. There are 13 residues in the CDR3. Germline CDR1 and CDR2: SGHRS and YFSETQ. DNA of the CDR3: TGCGCCAGCAGCTTGGGGGACAGGGGTGAAGCTTTCTTT. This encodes CASSLGDRGEAFF.

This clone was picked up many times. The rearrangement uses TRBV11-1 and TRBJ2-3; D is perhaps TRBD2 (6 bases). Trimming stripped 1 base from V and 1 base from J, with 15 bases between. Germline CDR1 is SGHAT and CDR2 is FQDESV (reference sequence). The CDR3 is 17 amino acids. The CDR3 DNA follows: TGTGCCAGCAGCTTAGGACTGCGGGGATCGGGCACAGATACGCAGTATTTT. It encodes CASSLGLRGSGTDTQYF.

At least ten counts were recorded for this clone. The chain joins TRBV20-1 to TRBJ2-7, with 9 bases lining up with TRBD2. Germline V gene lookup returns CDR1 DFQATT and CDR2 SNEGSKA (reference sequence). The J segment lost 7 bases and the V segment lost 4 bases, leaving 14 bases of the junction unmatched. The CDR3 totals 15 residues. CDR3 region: CSATSTASGIHEQYF. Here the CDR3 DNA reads TGCAGTGCTACCTCCACCGCTAGCGGGATTCATGAGCAGTACTTC.

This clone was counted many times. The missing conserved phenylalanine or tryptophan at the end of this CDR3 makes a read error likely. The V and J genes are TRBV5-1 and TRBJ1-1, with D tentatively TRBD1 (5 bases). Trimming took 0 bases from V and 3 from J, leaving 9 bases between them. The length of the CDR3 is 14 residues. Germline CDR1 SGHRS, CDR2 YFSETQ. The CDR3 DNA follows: TGCGCCAGCAGCTTGGTCGGGACCTACACTGAAGCTTTCTCT. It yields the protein CASSLVGTYTEAFS.